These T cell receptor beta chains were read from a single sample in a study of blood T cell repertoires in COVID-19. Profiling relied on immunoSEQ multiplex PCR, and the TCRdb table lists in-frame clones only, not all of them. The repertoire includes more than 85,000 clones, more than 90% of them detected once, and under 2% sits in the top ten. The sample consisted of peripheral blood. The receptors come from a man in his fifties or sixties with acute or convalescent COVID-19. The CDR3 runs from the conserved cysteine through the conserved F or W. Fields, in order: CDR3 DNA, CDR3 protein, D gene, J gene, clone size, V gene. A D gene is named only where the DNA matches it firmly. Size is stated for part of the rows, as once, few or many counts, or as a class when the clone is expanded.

DNA: TGTGCCAGCAGCCGGGACTCTAGCACAGATACGCAGTATTTT
CDR3: CASSRDSSTDTQYF
D: NA
J: TRBJ2-3
size: NA
V: TRBV5-4

DNA: TGCGCCAGCAGCTTGAGTTTTGCAGCAGATACGCAGTATTTT
CDR3: CASSLSFAADTQYF
D: NA
J: TRBJ2-3
size: NA
V: TRBV5-1

DNA: TGCGCCAGCAGCTACACCGGGACAGCGGATGAAAAACTGTTTTTT
CDR3: CASSYTGTADEKLFF
D: TRBD1
J: TRBJ1-4
size: NA
V: TRBV4-1

DNA: TGTGCCAGCAGCTATCCTCGGTGGAACACCGGGGAGCTGTTTTTT
CDR3: CASSYPRWNTGELFF
D: NA
J: TRBJ2-2
size: NA
V: TRBV7-8

DNA: TGTGCCAGCAGCTCCCGGGACAGGGGGCGCGGGGAGACCCAGTACTTC
CDR3: CASSSRDRGRGETQYF
D: TRBD1
J: TRBJ2-5
size: NA
V: TRBV5-6

DNA: TGTGCCAGCAGTCAAGGAGTGGTAGCGGGAGGGCCCACAGATACGCAGTATTTT
CDR3: CASSQGVVAGGPTDTQYF
D: TRBD2
J: TRBJ2-3
size: NA
V: TRBV7-9

DNA: TGTGCCAGCAGTTCCGGGGGACAGGGAAGCGAAAAACTGTTTTTT
CDR3: CASSSGGQGSEKLFF
D: TRBD1
J: TRBJ1-4
size: NA
V: TRBV6-5

DNA: TGTGCCATCGGGGGGGACAATGAGCAGTTCTTC
CDR3: CAIGGDNEQFF
D: TRBD2
J: TRBJ2-1
size: NA
V: TRBV10-3

DNA: TGTGCCAGCAGCTTAGGGACTTTAGGAACCACCGGGGAGCTGTTTTTT
CDR3: CASSLGTLGTTGELFF
D: NA
J: TRBJ2-2
size: NA
V: TRBV7-9

DNA: TGTGCCAGCAGTTACTCGCGGGGCGATACGCAGTATTTT
CDR3: CASSYSRGDTQYF
D: NA
J: TRBJ2-3
size: NA
V: TRBV6-2/TRBV6-3

DNA: TGCAGCGTGAGGGATGGAGGTGAGCAGTTCTTC
CDR3: CSVRDGGEQFF
D: NA
J: TRBJ2-1
size: NA
V: TRBV29-1

DNA: TGTGCCAGCAGTCGGGGACAGGGGGCTCAGCCCCAGCATTTT
CDR3: CASSRGQGAQPQHF
D: TRBD1
J: TRBJ1-5
size: NA
V: TRBV6-2/TRBV6-3

DNA: TGTGCCAGCAGTTACCCCCCTTGGCGAGGCACTGAAGCTTTCTTT
CDR3: CASSYPPWRGTEAFF
D: NA
J: TRBJ1-1
size: NA
V: TRBV6-2/TRBV6-3

DNA: TGTGCCAGCAGCTTAGAGGCGGGCGGTTTCAATGGCTACACCTTC
CDR3: CASSLEAGGFNGYTF
D: NA
J: TRBJ1-2
size: once
V: TRBV7-6

DNA: TGTGCCAGCAGTGAAGGACCGGGACAGGGAGGTTATAGCAATCAGCCCCAGCATTTT
CDR3: CASSEGPGQGGYSNQPQHF
D: TRBD1
J: TRBJ1-5
size: NA
V: TRBV6-4

DNA: TGTGCCAGCAGTTTAACGGGAGGGCCTGCGGCCGGGGAGCTGTTTTTT
CDR3: CASSLTGGPAAGELFF
D: TRBD2
J: TRBJ2-2
size: NA
V: TRBV28

DNA: TGTGCCAGCAGCTCGAACCTCTCGACAGGAATAGCCAAAAACATTCAGTACTTC
CDR3: CASSSNLSTGIAKNIQYF
D: NA
J: TRBJ2-4
size: NA
V: TRBV11-3

DNA: TGCGCCAGCAGCTTGTTACCCACTAGCGGGACCAGCTCCTACAATGAGCAGTTCTTC
CDR3: CASSLLPTSGTSSYNEQFF
D: TRBD2
J: TRBJ2-1
size: once
V: TRBV5-1

DNA: TGTGCCAGCAGCCCCCAGGCGGGCACTGAAGCTTTCTTT
CDR3: CASSPQAGTEAFF
D: NA
J: TRBJ1-1
size: NA
V: TRBV7-2

DNA: TGTGCCATCAGTGAACGACAGGGGGCAGAGACAGATACGCAGTATTTT
CDR3: CAISERQGAETDTQYF
D: TRBD1
J: TRBJ2-3
size: NA
V: TRBV10-3

DNA: TGTGCCAGCAGGAAAGGGGGCTCCACGGAAGGCTACACCTTC
CDR3: CASRKGGSTEGYTF
D: TRBD1
J: TRBJ1-2
size: NA
V: TRBV27

DNA: TGTGCCAGCAGTTACCCTCCGGGTCGCTCCTACGAGCAGTACTTC
CDR3: CASSYPPGRSYEQYF
D: NA
J: TRBJ2-7
size: NA
V: TRBV6-2/TRBV6-3

DNA: TGTGCCAGTAGTAGCCGACAGAGAAACTATAATTCACCCCTCCACTTT
CDR3: CASSSRQRNYNSPLHF
D: NA
J: TRBJ1-6
size: NA
V: TRBV19

DNA: TGCAGTGCTAGTAGACTAGCGGGGACCTACGAGCAGTACTTC
CDR3: CSASRLAGTYEQYF
D: TRBD2
J: TRBJ2-7
size: few
V: TRBV20-1

DNA: TGCGCCAGCAGCCACTCACAGGGGGCACGGAACACTGAAGCTTTCTTT
CDR3: CASSHSQGARNTEAFF
D: TRBD1
J: TRBJ1-1
size: NA
V: TRBV4-3

DNA: TGTGCCAGCGGGGACAGGAGGGACTATGGCTACACCTTC
CDR3: CASGDRRDYGYTF
D: TRBD1
J: TRBJ1-2
size: NA
V: TRBV12-3/TRBV12-4

DNA: TGCGCCAGCAGCCAATCAGGGCGTTCCTCGGGTACGCAGTATTTT
CDR3: CASSQSGRSSGTQYF
D: NA
J: TRBJ2-3
size: NA
V: TRBV4-3

DNA: TGTGCCAGCAGGTCACAGGGGGCAGGTGAGACCCAGTACTTC
CDR3: CASRSQGAGETQYF
D: TRBD1
J: TRBJ2-5
size: once
V: TRBV6-5

DNA: TGTGCCAGCAGTTTAGGACAGATCTACGAGCAGTACTTC
CDR3: CASSLGQIYEQYF
D: NA
J: TRBJ2-7
size: NA
V: TRBV28

DNA: TGCGCCAGCAGCCATCCCCAGGGGCGGCAGTATTTT
CDR3: CASSHPQGRQYF
D: NA
J: TRBJ2-3
size: NA
V: TRBV4-3

DNA: TGTGCCAGCAGCGTGGGCCATGAGCAGTTCTTC
CDR3: CASSVGHEQFF
D: NA
J: TRBJ2-1
size: NA
V: TRBV14

DNA: TGTGCCATCAGTGACCCTGGGACAGCCTACAATGAGCAGTTCTTC
CDR3: CAISDPGTAYNEQFF
D: TRBD1
J: TRBJ2-1
size: NA
V: TRBV10-3

DNA: TGTGCCAGCAGCTTGGCGGCACCTATGAACACTGAAGCTTTCTTT
CDR3: CASSLAAPMNTEAFF
D: NA
J: TRBJ1-1
size: few
V: TRBV11-3